Here is one T cell receptor (beta chain) with its context. The sample is drawn from a study of blood T cell repertoires in COVID-19. Repertoires were generated with immunoSEQ multiplex PCR, while TCRdb's copy carries only in-frame clones and drops some. The table shows about 350,000 clones, with 87% occurring only once. The CDR3 loop spans 15 amino acids. V was shortened by 4 bases and J by 7 bases, with 20 bases between the two germline ends. Germline lookup yields CDR1 LGHDT and CDR2 YNNKEL (reference sequence). This clonotype originated in a man aged 30 to 39 with COVID-19, enrolled during active disease. Sequences were obtained from peripheral blood. The chain is built from TRBV3-1 (or the pseudogene TRBV3-2) and TRBJ2-7; D might be TRBD2 (6 bases). CDR3 in DNA: TGTGCCAGCAGCCGACGCGGGACTTCTGGTGGGGAGCAGTACTTC. Translated: CASSRRGTSGGEQYF.